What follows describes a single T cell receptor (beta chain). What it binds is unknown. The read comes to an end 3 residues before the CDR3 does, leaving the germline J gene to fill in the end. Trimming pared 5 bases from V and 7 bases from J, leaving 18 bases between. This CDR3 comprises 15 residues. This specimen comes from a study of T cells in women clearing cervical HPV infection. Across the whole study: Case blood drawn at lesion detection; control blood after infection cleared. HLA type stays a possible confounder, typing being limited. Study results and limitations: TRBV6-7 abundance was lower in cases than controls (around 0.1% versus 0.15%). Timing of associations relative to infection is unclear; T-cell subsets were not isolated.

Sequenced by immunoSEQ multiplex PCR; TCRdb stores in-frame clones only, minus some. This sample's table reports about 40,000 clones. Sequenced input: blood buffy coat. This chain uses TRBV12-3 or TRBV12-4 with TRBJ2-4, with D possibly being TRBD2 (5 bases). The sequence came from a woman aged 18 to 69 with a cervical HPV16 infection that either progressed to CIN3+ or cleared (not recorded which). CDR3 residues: CASSPAQLGINIQYF. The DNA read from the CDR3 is TGTGCCAGCAGTCCCGCCCAACTAGGGATCAACATT.